Below, 9 T cell receptor beta chains from the same sample are listed, as sequenced in a study of TIL therapy for anti-PD-1-resistant metastatic lung cancer. This was the immunoSEQ v3 assay. The assay was immunoSEQ multiplex PCR, and TCRdb's table has in-frame clones only and misses some. The sample has tens of thousands of clones, roughly two thirds seen once. Time point indicated: pre-treatment sample, taken before nivolumab and TIL therapy. The sequencing here drew on blood, taken at baseline. The receptor set was obtained from a person aged 25 to 80 with non-small cell lung cancer.

The chain links TRBV6-1 to TRBJ1-2; D might be TRBD1 (5 bases). Germline V gene data show CDR1 as MNHNS and CDR2 as SASEGT. Trimming shortened V by 8 bases and J by 2 bases, and 12 bases separated the two germline ends. The CDR3 is made up of 13 amino acids. DNA of the CDR3: TGTGCCAGCTTGGCAGGGCGCAACTATGGCTACACCTTC. Translation: CASLAGRNYGYTF.

This clone was counted once. The genes are TRBV7-9 and TRBJ2-3; the D is unclear. The V and J ends lost 1 base and 4 bases respectively, with 9 bases between them. Germline V gives CDR1 SEHNR, CDR2 FQNEAQ (reference sequence). This CDR3 has 14 amino acids. The CDR3 coding sequence is TGTGCCAGCAGCTTAGTCGGTAATGCAGATACGCAGTATTTT. Amino acids: CASSLVGNADTQYF.

This chain links TRBV30 with TRBJ2-3, with D perhaps matching TRBD1 (6 bases). V was clipped by 0 bases and J by 2 bases, with 9 bases between them. The V gene's germline CDR1 is GTSNPN and CDR2 SVGIG (reference sequence). This CDR3 contains 14 residues. CDR3 DNA sequence: TGTGCCTGGAGTGTACGGACAGTCACAGATACGCAGTATTTT. It yields the protein CAWSVRTVTDTQYF. Filled out from reference TRBV30 and TRBJ2-3, the complete variable domain reads SQTIHQWPATLVQPVGSPLSLECTVEGTSNPNLYWYRQAAGRGLQLLFYSVGIGQISSEVPQNLSASRPQDRQFILSSKKLLLSDSGFYLCAWSVRTVTDTQYFGPGTRLTVL.

The gene calls are TRBV29-1 and TRBJ1-2, with unresolved D. CDR1 and CDR2 (germline): SQVTM, ANQGSEA. The CDR3 has 13 residues. V shed 4 bases and J shed 2 bases, with 11 bases lying between them. CDR3 sequence (DNA): TGCAGCGTTGTCGGATCCGGGAACTATGGCTACACCTTC. Its translation is CSVVGSGNYGYTF.

The chain is built from TRBV12-5 and TRBJ1-5; D is possibly TRBD1 (5 bases). Germline V gene sequence: CDR1 LGHNT, CDR2 FRNRAP. Trimming took off 1 base at V and 6 bases at J, with 13 bases between the two ends. The CDR3 is made up of 15 amino acids. Here the CDR3 reads CASGLGQWGGQPQHF. The CDR3 DNA follows: TGTGCTAGTGGTTTGGGACAGTGGGGAGGTCAGCCCCAGCATTTT.

This chain connects TRBV4-1 to TRBJ2-3, with 11 bases fitting TRBD2. The J segment lost 5 bases and the V segment lost 0 bases, leaving 4 bases of the junction unmatched. CDR1 MGHRA and CDR2 YSYEKL come from the germline V gene. The CDR3 covers 16 residues. DNA of the CDR3: TGCGCCAGCAGCCAAGAAGTAGCGGGGGGGGGAGATACGCAGTATTTT. It codes for CASSQEVAGGGDTQYF.

The gene calls are TRBV27 and TRBJ2-7; 13 bases map to TRBD2. Unmatched junction bases numbered 5, after V lost 6 bases and J lost 6 bases. The CDR3 loop spans 14 amino acids. In germline, CDR1 is MNHEY, CDR2 SMNVEV (reference sequence). CDR3 DNA sequence: TGTGCCAGCAGGGGACTAGCGGGGATGGGCGAGCAGTACTTC. This translates into CASRGLAGMGEQYF.

The chain uses TRBV5-4 and TRBJ2-2; no clear D. Germline V CDR1 and CDR2: SGHNT, YYREEE (reference sequence). The CDR3 is made up of 16 amino acids. The V end was cut by 0 bases, the J end by 5 bases, with 14 bases between. DNA of the CDR3: TGTGCCAGCAGCTTGGGCCGCGAGCTTCTTACCGGGGAGCTGTTTTTT. It translates to CASSLGRELLTGELFF.

Only one count was recorded for this clone. The rearrangement links TRBV11-3 to TRBJ2-7, with D possibly called TRBD1 or TRBD2 (5 bases each). V was shortened by 2 bases and J by 6 bases, with 8 bases between the two germline ends. The CDR3 loop spans 12 amino acids. CDR1 and CDR2 from the germline V gene are SGHNT and YENEEA. Here the CDR3 reads CASSLPGSEQYF. The CDR3 bases are TGTGCCAGCAGCTTACCAGGGAGCGAGCAGTACTTC.